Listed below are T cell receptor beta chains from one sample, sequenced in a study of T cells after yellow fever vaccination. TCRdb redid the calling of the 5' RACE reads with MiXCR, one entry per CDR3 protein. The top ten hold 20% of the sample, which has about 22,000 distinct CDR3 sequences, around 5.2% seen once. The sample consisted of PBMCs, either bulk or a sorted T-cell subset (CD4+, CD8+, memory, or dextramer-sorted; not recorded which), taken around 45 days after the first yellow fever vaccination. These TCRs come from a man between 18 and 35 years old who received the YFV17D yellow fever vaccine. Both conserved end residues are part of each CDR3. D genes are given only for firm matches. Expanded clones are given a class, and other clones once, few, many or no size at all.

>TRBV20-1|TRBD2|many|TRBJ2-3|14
TGCAGTGCCAAACTAGCGGGGGACACAGATACGCAGTATTTT
CSAKLAGDTDTQYF
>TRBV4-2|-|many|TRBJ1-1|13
TGTGCCAGCAGCCAAGATGGGACCCCTGAAGCTTTCTTT
CASSQDGTPEAFF
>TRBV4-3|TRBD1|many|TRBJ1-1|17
TGCGCCAGCAGCCAAGATAGGGGGACAGGGCGGAACACTGAAGCTTTCTTT
CASSQDRGTGRNTEAFF
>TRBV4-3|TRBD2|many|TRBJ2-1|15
TGCGCCAGCAGCCAACCTAGCGGGGGCCTCAATGAGCAGTTCTTC
CASSQPSGGLNEQFF
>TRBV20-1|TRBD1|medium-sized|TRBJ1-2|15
TGCAGTGCTAGAGACCCTATGACAGGGAACTATGGCTACACCTTC
CSARDPMTGNYGYTF
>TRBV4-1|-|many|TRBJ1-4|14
TGCGCCAGCAGCCCTTGGGAGCGGGGTGAAAAACTGTTTTTT
CASSPWERGEKLFF
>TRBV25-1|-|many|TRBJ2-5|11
TGTGCCAGCAGCGGTCAGGTGGCCCAGTACTTC
CASSGQVAQYF
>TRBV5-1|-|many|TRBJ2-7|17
TGCGCCAGCAGCTCCCTCCCTCGGGCTTCGGGGACCTACGAGCAGTACTTC
CASSSLPRASGTYEQYF
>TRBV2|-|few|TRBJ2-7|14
TGTGCCAGCAGGGGGGTGCGTATCGTTTACGAGCAGTACTTC
CASRGVRIVYEQYF
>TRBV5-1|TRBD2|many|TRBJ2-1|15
TGCGCCAGCAGCCTGGGACTAGCGGGGGGCCGTGTGCAGTTCTTC
CASSLGLAGGRVQFF
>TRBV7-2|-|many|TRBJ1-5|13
TGTGCCAGCAGCACCTCGCTAATTCAGCCCCAGCATTTT
CASSTSLIQPQHF
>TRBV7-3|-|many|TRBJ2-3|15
TGTGCCAGCAGCTTAAATCGGCCCGGGGGCGATACGCAGTATTTT
CASSLNRPGGDTQYF
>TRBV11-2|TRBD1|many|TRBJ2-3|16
TGTGCCAGCAGCTACCTACAGGGGAAGTTAGCAGATACGCAGTATTTT
CASSYLQGKLADTQYF
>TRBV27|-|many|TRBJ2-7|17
TGTGCCAGCAGTTCTTTGGTGGGGGGCTACCATACCACCCGGCAGTACTTC
CASSSLVGGYHTTRQYF
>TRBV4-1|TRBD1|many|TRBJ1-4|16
TGCGCCAGCAGTCGACGAGGGACAGTTTCTAATGAAAAACTGTTTTTT
CASSRRGTVSNEKLFF
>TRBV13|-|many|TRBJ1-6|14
TGTGCCAGCAGCTTAGGCAGGGAACAGGCACCCCTCCACTTT
CASSLGREQAPLHF
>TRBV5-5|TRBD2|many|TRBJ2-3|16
TGTGCCAGCAGCCCATTGGGACTAGTCTCATCCGATACGCAGTATTTT
CASSPLGLVSSDTQYF
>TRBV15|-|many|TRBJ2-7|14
TGTGCCACCAGCAGAGGATTTAGCTCCTACGAGCAGTACTTC
CATSRGFSSYEQYF
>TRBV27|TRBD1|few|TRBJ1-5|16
TGTGCCAGCAGTGCGACAGGGGGGTACGGCAATCAGCCCCAGCATTTT
CASSATGGYGNQPQHF
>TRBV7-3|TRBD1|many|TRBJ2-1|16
TGTGCCAGCAGCCCCATCCCGGGACAGGGGGCTCGGGAGCAGTTCTTC
CASSPIPGQGAREQFF
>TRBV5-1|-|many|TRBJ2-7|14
TGCGCCAGCAGTCAAACAAGGCCCACCTACGAGCAGTACTTC
CASSQTRPTYEQYF
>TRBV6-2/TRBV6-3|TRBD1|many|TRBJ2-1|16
TGTGCCAGCAGGATTCGGCCGGGACAGGTACCCGGTGAGCAGTTCTTC
CASRIRPGQVPGEQFF
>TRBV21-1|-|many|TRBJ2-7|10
TGTGCCAGCCCTTTCGCAGAGCAGTACTTC
CASPFAEQYF
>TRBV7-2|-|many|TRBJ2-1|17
TGTGCCAGCAGCTCCCTGGGGGTCGGGGTAGCCTACAATGAGCAGTTCTTC
CASSSLGVGVAYNEQFF
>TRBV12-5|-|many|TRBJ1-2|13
TGTGCTAGTGCGACCTGGAGGGGCTATGGCTACACCTTC
CASATWRGYGYTF
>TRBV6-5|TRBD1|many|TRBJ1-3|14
TGTGCCAGCAGTTACTCGCTACAGGGGAACACCATATATTTT
CASSYSLQGNTIYF
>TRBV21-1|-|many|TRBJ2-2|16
TGTGCCAGCAGCAAAGGTGGGGCAGGGGCGGACGGGGAGCTGTTTTTT
CASSKGGAGADGELFF
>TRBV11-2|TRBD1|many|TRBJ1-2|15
TGTGCCAGCAGCGGATTCCGGGACAGGGCGGCTGGCTACACCTTC
CASSGFRDRAAGYTF
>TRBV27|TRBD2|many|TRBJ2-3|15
TGTGCCAGCACCGGGGGGGGCCGGGGGACAGATACGCAGTATTTT
CASTGGGRGTDTQYF
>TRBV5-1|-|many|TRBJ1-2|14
TGCGCCAGCAGCCCGTTTATGAGACTCGATGGCTACACCTTC
CASSPFMRLDGYTF
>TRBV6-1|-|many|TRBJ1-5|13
TGTGCCAGCAACGGGGATTCGGGCAGGCCCCAGCATTTT
CASNGDSGRPQHF
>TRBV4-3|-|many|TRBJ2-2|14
TGCGCCAGCAGCCAAGACGGGTTAACCGGGGAGCTGTTTTTT
CASSQDGLTGELFF
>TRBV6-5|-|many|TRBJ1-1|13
TGTGCCAGCAGTTACTACCCCCGCACTGAAGCTTTCTTT
CASSYYPRTEAFF
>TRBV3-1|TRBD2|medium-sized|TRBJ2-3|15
TGTGCCAGCAGCCCGACTAGCGGAGTCACAGATACGCAGTATTTT
CASSPTSGVTDTQYF
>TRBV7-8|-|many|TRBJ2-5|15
TGTGCCAGCAGATATCCGGGCTCTTTAGGGGAGACCCAGTACTTC
CASRYPGSLGETQYF
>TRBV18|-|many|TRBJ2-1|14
TGTGCCAGCTCACTGGACAGCTCCTACAATGAGCAGTTCTTC
CASSLDSSYNEQFF
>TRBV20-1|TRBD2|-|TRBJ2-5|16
TGCAGTGCTAGCCCCCTTCTAGCGGGGGGACAAGAGACCCAGTACTTC
CSASPLLAGGQETQYF
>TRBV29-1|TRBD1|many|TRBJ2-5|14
TGCAGCGCCGTCCGGGACAGGAGGCAAGAGACCCAGTACTTC
CSAVRDRRQETQYF
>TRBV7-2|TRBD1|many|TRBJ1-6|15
TGTGCCAGCAGCGGGGGCGGACAGGGCAGATCACCCCTCCACTTT
CASSGGGQGRSPLHF
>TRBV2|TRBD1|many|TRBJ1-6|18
TGTGCCAGCAGTGAATGGCACCCCGGGACAGGCTTAAATTCACCCCTCCACTTT
CASSEWHPGTGLNSPLHF
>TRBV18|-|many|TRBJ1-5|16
TGTGCCAGCTCAGAAACCGGGATGTCGGGCAATCAGCCCCAGCATTTT
CASSETGMSGNQPQHF
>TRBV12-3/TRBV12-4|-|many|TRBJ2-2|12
TGTGCCAGCAGTTCTCCCGGCGGGGAGCTGTTTTTT
CASSSPGGELFF
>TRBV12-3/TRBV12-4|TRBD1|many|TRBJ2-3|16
TGTGCCAGCAGCCGTCGGGACAGGGCCAGCACAGATACGCAGTATTTT
CASSRRDRASTDTQYF
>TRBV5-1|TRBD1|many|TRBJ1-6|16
TGCGCCAGCAGCTTGGCCGGGGACAGGGGTTGGTCACCCCTCCACTTT
CASSLAGDRGWSPLHF
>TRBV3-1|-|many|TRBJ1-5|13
TGTGCCAGCAGCCAAGATTTGAATCAGCCCCAGCATTTT
CASSQDLNQPQHF
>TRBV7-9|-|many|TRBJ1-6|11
TGTGCCAGCAGCTCCGGACAAGACCTCCACTTT
CASSSGQDLHF
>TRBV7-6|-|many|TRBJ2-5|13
TGTGCCAGCAGCTTACAGTGGCAGGAGACCCAGTACTTC
CASSLQWQETQYF
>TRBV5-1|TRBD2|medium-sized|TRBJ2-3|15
TGCGCCAGCAGCTCGGGACTAGCGGATTCAGATACGCAGTATTTT
CASSSGLADSDTQYF
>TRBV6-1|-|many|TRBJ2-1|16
TGTGCCAGCACCGAAAGGGGGGAGACTGACTACAATGAGCAGTTCTTC
CASTERGETDYNEQFF
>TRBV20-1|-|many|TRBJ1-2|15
TGCAGTGCTCCTACCAGGGACGGAGTTTACTATGGCTACACCTTC
CSAPTRDGVYYGYTF
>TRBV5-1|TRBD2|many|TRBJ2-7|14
TGCGCCAGCAGCTCGGTAGCGGGCTCCTACGAGCAGTACTTC
CASSSVAGSYEQYF
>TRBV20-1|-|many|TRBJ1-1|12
TGCAGTGCTGGCCGCGGGGACACTGAAGCTTTCTTT
CSAGRGDTEAFF
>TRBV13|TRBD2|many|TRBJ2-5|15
TGTGCCAGCAGCTTAGGACTAGCGGGGTGGGAGACCCAGTACTTC
CASSLGLAGWETQYF
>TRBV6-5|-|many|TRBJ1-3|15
TGTGCCAGCAGCGACTCTGACAGTTTTGGAAACACCATATATTTT
CASSDSDSFGNTIYF
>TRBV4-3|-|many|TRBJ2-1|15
TGCGCCAGCAGCCAAGAAGACGGGGGCCGCAATGAGCAGTTCTTC
CASSQEDGGRNEQFF
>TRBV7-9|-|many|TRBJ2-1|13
TGTGCCAGCAGCTTAGGCTCCTACAATGAGCAGTTCTTC
CASSLGSYNEQFF